These T cell receptor beta chains were read from a single sample in a study of T cells in Graves' hyperthyroidism and ophthalmopathy. TCRdb ran MiXCR on the multiplex PCR reads and lists one entry per CDR3 protein. Of hundreds of thousands of distinct CDR3 sequences listed, roughly 14% were seen once; the top ten hold about 12%. The sample was blood. These receptors were collected from a young man with Graves' ophthalmopathy. Both conserved end residues are part of each CDR3. Each record gives: J gene, clone size, V gene, D gene, CDR3 protein, CDR3 DNA. The D gene is left open where the match is weak. Not every row has a clone size; where given, it reads once, few, many or a size class.

TRBJ2-1,many,TRBV7-3,TRBD2,CASSLTRDYRNEQFF,TGTGCCAGCAGCTTAACCCGGGACTACCGGAATGAGCAGTTCTTC
TRBJ2-5,many,TRBV29-1,-,CSVDGFPAGAGETQYF,TGCAGCGTTGATGGGTTCCCGGCAGGGGCGGGGGAGACCCAGTACTTC
TRBJ2-7,few,TRBV5-1,-,CASSLSDKGSYEQYF,TGCGCCAGCAGCCTCTCGGACAAGGGGTCCTACGAGCAGTACTTC
TRBJ1-5,many,TRBV7-8,-,CASSTFTRTALWPQHF,TGTGCCAGCAGCACGTTTACCCGGACAGCCCTCTGGCCCCAGCATTTT
TRBJ2-1,many,TRBV24-1,TRBD1,CATSDLLGQGKDEQFF,TGTGCCACCAGTGATTTACTGGGACAGGGGAAGGATGAGCAGTTCTTC
TRBJ2-1,few,TRBV19,-,CASSIGVLEHNEQFF,TGTGCCAGTAGTATAGGGGTGCTCGAGCACAATGAGCAGTTCTTC
TRBJ2-2,many,TRBV7-9,-,CASSHTSTGELFF,TGTGCCAGCAGCCATACAAGCACCGGGGAGCTGTTTTTT
TRBJ2-5,many,TRBV4-2,TRBD1,CASSRGDRGRGETQYF,TGTGCCAGCAGTCGGGGCGACAGGGGAAGGGGAGAGACCCAGTACTTC
TRBJ2-5,-,TRBV6-1,-,CASSPLRFMGKETQYF,TGTGCCAGCAGTCCCCTTCGGTTTATGGGTAAAGAGACCCAGTACTTC
TRBJ1-2,many,TRBV4-1,TRBD1,CASSQERDRAGGYTF,TGCGCCAGCAGCCAAGAACGTGACAGGGCAGGAGGCTACACCTTC
TRBJ1-2,many,TRBV2,-,CASSEVGTNYGYTF,TGTGCCAGCAGTGAAGTCGGTACTAACTATGGCTACACCTTC
TRBJ2-3,many,TRBV3-1,-,CASSQKEASTDTQYF,TGTGCCAGCAGCCAAAAGGAGGCTAGCACAGATACGCAGTATTTT
TRBJ2-2,many,TRBV3-1,-,CASTLGAGELFF,TGTGCCAGCACCTTAGGGGCCGGGGAGCTGTTTTTT
TRBJ2-1,many,TRBV6-2/TRBV6-3,TRBD2,CASSYLADNEQFF,TGTGCCAGCAGTTACCTAGCGGACAATGAGCAGTTCTTC
TRBJ2-1,few,TRBV9,-,CASSDPRSSEQFF,TGTGCCAGCAGCGACCCTAGATCAAGTGAGCAGTTCTTC
TRBJ2-1,-,TRBV10-3,-,CAISGGFNEQFF,TGTGCCATCAGTGGGGGGTTCAATGAGCAGTTCTTC
TRBJ2-7,-,TRBV20-1,-,CSARDDSSYEQYF,TGCAGTGCTAGAGATGACAGCTCCTACGAGCAGTACTTC
TRBJ2-7,-,TRBV27,TRBD2,CASSSTSSYEQYF,TGTGCCAGCAGTTCGACTAGCTCTTACGAGCAGTACTTC
TRBJ2-5,few,TRBV19,TRBD1,CASREGPGQGKETQYF,TGTGCCAGCAGAGAGGGTCCGGGACAGGGGAAAGAGACCCAGTACTTC
TRBJ1-1,many,TRBV14,-,CASSQAGSTEAFF,TGTGCCAGCAGCCAAGCAGGGTCCACTGAAGCTTTCTTT
TRBJ2-1,many,TRBV7-9,TRBD1,CASSSIGQGTNEQFF,TGTGCCAGCAGCTCTATCGGACAGGGCACCAATGAGCAGTTCTTC
TRBJ2-7,few,TRBV19,-,CASSRLTGSYEQYF,TGTGCCAGTAGTAGGTTGACGGGCTCCTACGAGCAGTACTTC
TRBJ2-7,-,TRBV4-2,-,CASSHKPGGESYEQYF,TGTGCCAGCAGCCATAAACCAGGGGGGGAAAGCTACGAGCAGTACTTC
TRBJ2-2,few,TRBV4-1,-,CASALYRNTGELFF,TGCGCCAGCGCTTTGTACCGGAACACCGGGGAGCTGTTTTTT
TRBJ2-7,many,TRBV12-3/TRBV12-4,-,CASTLKPGAPYEQYF,TGTGCCAGCACTTTGAAGCCCGGGGCTCCATACGAGCAGTACTTC
TRBJ2-2,-,TRBV7-8,-,CASSLGATGTGELFF,TGTGCCAGCAGCTTAGGGGCAACAGGGACCGGGGAGCTGTTTTTT
TRBJ2-6,many,TRBV12-3/TRBV12-4,-,CASSGPGFGANVLTF,TGTGCCAGCAGCGGACCGGGCTTTGGGGCCAACGTCCTGACTTTC
TRBJ1-6,-,TRBV20-1,-,CSAPRDHPLNSPLHF,TGCAGTGCACCCCGGGACCATCCCTTAAATTCACCCCTCCACTTT
TRBJ1-4,-,TRBV20-1,TRBD1,CSAELQGVSEKLFF,TGCAGTGCTGAATTGCAGGGGGTATCTGAAAAACTGTTTTTT
TRBJ2-5,many,TRBV27,TRBD1,CASSLGGGQGALIKETQYF,TGTGCCAGCAGCCTAGGGGGCGGACAGGGGGCCCTAATCAAAGAGACCCAGTACTTC
TRBJ1-6,many,TRBV20-1,TRBD1,CSATQGARNSPLHF,TGCAGTGCTACCCAGGGGGCGAGGAATTCACCCCTCCACTTT
TRBJ2-6,few,TRBV24-1,-,CATSDIDFSSGANVLTF,TGTGCCACCAGTGATATTGACTTCAGCTCTGGGGCCAACGTCCTGACTTTC
TRBJ1-1,many,TRBV5-1,-,CASSLGASSTEAFF,TGCGCCAGCAGCTTGGGAGCTTCAAGCACTGAAGCTTTCTTT
TRBJ2-7,-,TRBV7-2,-,CASSLARTYGEQYF,TGTGCCAGCAGCTTAGCGCGCACTTATGGCGAGCAGTACTTC
TRBJ2-7,many,TRBV11-2,-,CASSLVPQGGGYEQYF,TGTGCCAGCAGCTTAGTACCCCAGGGTGGCGGCTACGAGCAGTACTTC
TRBJ2-5,-,TRBV4-2,-,CASSHSRLRQETQYF,TGTGCCAGCAGCCATTCGAGACTGCGCCAAGAGACCCAGTACTTC
TRBJ1-2,few,TRBV6-5,-,CASSYGGFYTF,TGTGCCAGCAGTTACGGGGGGTTCTACACCTTC
TRBJ1-5,many,TRBV24-1,-,CATSSWTGQPQHF,TGTGCCACCAGTTCTTGGACGGGTCAGCCCCAGCATTTT
TRBJ1-6,many,TRBV20-1,-,CSALDGQKQTPLHF,TGCAGTGCCCTAGATGGGCAGAAACAGACACCCCTCCACTTT
TRBJ2-7,many,TRBV5-1,-,CASRRVAADEQYF,TGCGCCAGCAGGAGGGTAGCGGCTGACGAGCAGTACTTC
TRBJ2-3,many,TRBV14,-,CASSQDSSDKRSTDTQYF,TGTGCCAGCAGCCAAGATAGTTCGGACAAACGAAGCACAGATACGCAGTATTTT
TRBJ1-2,few,TRBV20-1,TRBD1,CSAQDRGDGYTF,TGCAGTGCCCAGGACAGGGGGGATGGCTACACCTTC
TRBJ2-6,-,TRBV19,-,CASSRVAGTNVLTF,TGTGCCAGTAGTCGGGTCGCTGGGACCAACGTCCTGACTTTC
TRBJ1-2,many,TRBV15,-,CATSRDSTTEYHGYTF,TGTGCCACCAGCAGAGATAGCACGACGGAGTACCATGGCTACACCTTC
TRBJ2-7,many,TRBV6-6,-,CASSYGELSGKGDEQYF,TGTGCCAGCAGTTACGGGGAACTTAGCGGCAAGGGCGACGAGCAGTACTTC
TRBJ1-5,many,TRBV10-3,-,CAISENNQPQHF,TGTGCCATCAGTGAGAACAATCAGCCCCAGCATTTT
TRBJ1-1,-,TRBV19,-,CASSYGGEAFF,TGTGCCAGTAGTTATGGCGGTGAAGCTTTCTTT
TRBJ2-6,many,TRBV6-6,-,CASSYTTGSGANVLTF,TGTGCCAGCAGTTACACGACAGGATCTGGGGCCAACGTCCTGACTTTC
TRBJ2-1,once,TRBV14,TRBD1,CASSRYRGQVARILYNEQYPEQFF,TGTGCCAGCAGCCGATACCGGGGACAGGTGGCGCGGATATTATACAATGAGCAGTACCCTGAGCAGTTCTTC
TRBJ1-6,many,TRBV3-1,-,CASSQDHPGKWQVNSPLHF,TGTGCCAGCAGCCAAGACCATCCGGGGAAATGGCAGGTTAATTCACCCCTCCACTTT
TRBJ1-6,-,TRBV5-5,-,CASSLKGSSYNSPLHF,TGTGCCAGCAGCTTGAAAGGGAGCTCCTATAATTCACCCCTCCACTTT
TRBJ2-3,-,TRBV11-2,TRBD2,CAGSNTSGMETDTQYF,TGTGCCGGCAGCAATACAAGCGGGATGGAGACAGATACGCAGTATTTT
TRBJ2-3,many,TRBV4-2,-,CASSQDLPGDTQYF,TGTGCCAGCAGCCAAGATTTACCCGGAGATACGCAGTATTTT
TRBJ2-5,many,TRBV12-3/TRBV12-4,TRBD1,CASSEGQDQETQYF,TGTGCCAGCAGTGAGGGACAGGACCAAGAGACCCAGTACTTC
TRBJ2-7,many,TRBV6-1,-,CASSDRIKTGPSYEQYF,TGTGCCAGCAGTGACCGGATAAAGACAGGACCCTCCTACGAGCAGTACTTC
TRBJ2-2,few,TRBV20-1,TRBD2,CSARDERGGTGGLFF,TGCAGTGCTAGAGATGAGCGGGGTGGTACCGGGGGGCTGTTTTTT
TRBJ2-1,-,TRBV4-2,-,CASSQDRAGYNEQFF,TGTGCCAGCAGCCAAGATCGGGCAGGCTACAATGAGCAGTTCTTC
TRBJ2-1,-,TRBV2,TRBD1,CASSELGQGYGEQFF,TGTGCCAGCAGTGAACTGGGACAGGGTTACGGTGAGCAGTTCTTC
TRBJ1-2,few,TRBV29-1,-,CSVEDLQMYGYTF,TGCAGCGTTGAAGATCTACAGATGTATGGCTACACCTTC
TRBJ2-5,-,TRBV12-3/TRBV12-4,TRBD2,CASSLASGGAQTQYF,TGTGCCAGCAGTTTAGCTAGCGGGGGGGCTCAGACCCAGTACTTC